The T cell receptor beta chain under discussion was sequenced for a study of beta chain features in type 1 diabetes. Across the whole study: Healthy donors resembled patients in age, gender and cell yields.

Note on this clone: Its specificity is unknown.

The CDR3 spans 14 residues. Germline CDR1 and CDR2: KGHSY and FQNENV. V shed 4 bases and J 4 bases; nucleotides not matched to a gene: 6. Expressed TCRB transcripts were sequenced because the entire RNA isolate underwent reverse transcription. Some clones are missing from TCRdb's copy, which holds only in-frame ones; the method was immunoSEQ multiplex PCR. The data show about 740,000 clones, 13% seen once. General study points: Moderately but significantly shorter TCRB CDR3s were found in Type 1 diabetes patients in all four CD4+ subsets.

The sequence was obtained from a young man with type 1 diabetes. Specimen: naive CD4+ T cells from blood. The rearrangement uses TRBV16 and TRBJ1-1, with TRBD1 identical over 7 bases. The CDR3 nucleotides read TGTGCCAGCAGCCTCCACAGGGGCGGCACTGAAGCTTTCTTT. Residues: CASSLHRGGTEAFF.